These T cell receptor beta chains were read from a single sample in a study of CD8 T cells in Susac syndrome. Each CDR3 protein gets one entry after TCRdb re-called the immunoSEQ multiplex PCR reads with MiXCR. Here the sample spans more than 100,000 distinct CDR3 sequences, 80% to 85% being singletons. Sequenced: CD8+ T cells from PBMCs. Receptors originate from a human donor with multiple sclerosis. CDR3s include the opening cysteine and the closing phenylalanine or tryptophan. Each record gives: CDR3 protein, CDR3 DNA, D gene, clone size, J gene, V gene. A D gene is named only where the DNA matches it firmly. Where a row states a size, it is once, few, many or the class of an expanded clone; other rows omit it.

CASSDDGGPRVNGYTF	TGTGCCAGCAGCGACGACGGGGGGCCCCGGGTAAATGGCTACACCTTC	-	-	TRBJ1-2	TRBV9
CASSLTADSGGYTF	TGTGCCAGCAGTTTAACAGCGGATTCTGGGGGCTACACCTTC	-	-	TRBJ1-2	TRBV12-3/TRBV12-4
CASSQDWAQYF	TGTGCCAGCAGCCAAGATTGGGCCCAGTACTTC	-	-	TRBJ2-5	TRBV14
CASSLDMTYSYNSPLHF	TGTGCCAGCAGCTTAGACATGACATATTCCTATAATTCACCCCTCCACTTT	-	-	TRBJ1-6	TRBV13
CASSPGQGRNYNEQFF	TGTGCCAGCAGCCCCGGACAGGGGCGGAATTACAATGAGCAGTTCTTC	TRBD1	once	TRBJ2-1	TRBV3-1
CASSLDSRLNTEAFF	TGTGCCAGCAGCTTAGACAGCCGATTGAACACTGAAGCTTTCTTT	-	-	TRBJ1-1	TRBV7-8
CAISRQLRTDYNSPLHF	TGTGCCATCAGCAGACAGCTTCGAACGGACTATAATTCACCCCTCCACTTT	-	-	TRBJ1-6	TRBV10-3
CASSYSAGTEAFF	TGTGCCAGCAGTTACTCGGCCGGCACTGAAGCTTTCTTT	-	-	TRBJ1-1	TRBV6-5
CASYSLSYEAFF	TGTGCCAGTTACTCCCTTTCTTACGAAGCTTTCTTT	-	few	TRBJ1-1	TRBV19
CASSSPQGMTYEQYF	TGTGCCAGCAGTTCCCCGCAGGGGATGACCTACGAGCAGTACTTC	-	-	TRBJ2-7	TRBV28
CASSLDGGPSYEQYF	TGTGCCAGCAGCTTGGATGGGGGGCCCTCCTACGAGCAGTACTTC	-	once	TRBJ2-7	TRBV5-4
CASSSGVGVGYTF	TGTGCCAGCAGTTCCGGCGTGGGAGTTGGCTACACCTTC	-	-	TRBJ1-2	TRBV27
CASSLGRDPVYEQYF	TGTGCCAGCAGTTTAGGTCGGGACCCCGTTTACGAGCAGTACTTC	-	once	TRBJ2-7	TRBV27
CSVELGPEAFF	TGCAGCGTTGAATTGGGACCCGAAGCTTTCTTT	-	-	TRBJ1-1	TRBV29-1
CATHGGSSGGELFF	TGTGCCACCCATGGAGGTTCCTCCGGCGGGGAGCTGTTTTTT	-	-	TRBJ2-2	TRBV12-3/TRBV12-4
CATGMYATDTQYF	TGTGCTACCGGGATGTACGCGACAGATACGCAGTATTTT	-	-	TRBJ2-3	TRBV12-5
CASILASRGNTEAFF	TGTGCCAGTATTCTAGCTTCACGTGGGAACACTGAAGCTTTCTTT	-	-	TRBJ1-1	TRBV19
CASSVGGRTLDTQYF	TGTGCCAGCAGCGTAGGAGGCAGGACGTTGGATACGCAGTATTTT	-	-	TRBJ2-3	TRBV9
CASSLTGSGNTIYF	TGTGCCAGCAGCCTGACAGGGTCCGGAAACACCATATATTTT	TRBD1	few	TRBJ1-3	TRBV11-2
CASSLVRGELFF	TGCGCCAGCAGCTTGGTTCGCGGGGAGCTGTTTTTT	-	once	TRBJ2-2	TRBV5-1
CASSRAGPKEGETQYF	TGTGCCAGCAGTCGGGCGGGGCCAAAAGAGGGGGAGACCCAGTACTTC	-	-	TRBJ2-5	TRBV2
CASGDIMNTGELFF	TGTGCCAGCGGGGACATAATGAACACCGGGGAGCTGTTTTTT	-	once	TRBJ2-2	TRBV27
CASSQDKGSPSTGELFF	TGTGCCAGCAGCCAAGATAAAGGGTCCCCGAGCACCGGGGAGCTGTTTTTT	-	-	TRBJ2-2	TRBV4-2
CSLSGQGRSPANYGYTF	TGCAGCCTTTCGGGACAGGGACGCTCACCGGCTAACTATGGCTACACCTTC	TRBD1	once	TRBJ1-2	TRBV20-1
CASSLPPPRGGTQYF	TGTGCCAGCAGTTTACCACCCCCTCGCGGGGGTACGCAGTATTTT	TRBD2	-	TRBJ2-3	TRBV27
CASSQSELRGEGAGVYGYTF	TGCGCCAGCAGTCAATCTGAGTTGCGGGGGGAGGGGGCGGGCGTCTATGGCTACACCTTC	TRBD1	few	TRBJ1-2	TRBV23-1
CASSFWGEQFF	TGTGCCAGCAGCTTCTGGGGTGAGCAGTTCTTC	-	-	TRBJ2-1	TRBV5-6
CASSPSFTSGSTDEQFF	TGTGCCAGCAGCCCGAGCTTTACTAGCGGGAGTACGGATGAGCAGTTCTTC	TRBD2	-	TRBJ2-1	TRBV14
CASSNRDRVYEQYF	TGTGCCAGTAGTAACCGGGACAGAGTCTACGAGCAGTACTTC	TRBD1	-	TRBJ2-7	TRBV19
CASSQDNRVLAFF	TGCGCCAGCAGCCAGGATAACAGGGTTTTAGCTTTCTTT	-	-	TRBJ1-1	TRBV4-1
CASSTTDREPETQYF	TGTGCCAGCTCAACTACGGACAGGGAGCCAGAGACCCAGTACTTC	TRBD1	-	TRBJ2-5	TRBV18
CASSIHQGTGELFF	TGTGCCAGCAGTATACACCAAGGCACCGGGGAGCTGTTTTTT	-	-	TRBJ2-2	TRBV27
CASSYASERSDTQYF	TGTGCCAGCAGTTACGCTAGCGAAAGGTCAGATACGCAGTATTTT	-	-	TRBJ2-3	TRBV6-5
CASSQDGGGYEQYF	TGTGCCAGCAGCCAAGATGGCGGGGGCTACGAGCAGTACTTC	TRBD2	-	TRBJ2-7	TRBV4-2
CASRGREGSNQPQHF	TGCGCCAGCCGTGGCAGGGAAGGGAGCAATCAGCCCCAGCATTTT	-	once	TRBJ1-5	TRBV4-1
CASSLLGGNTEAFF	TGTGCCAGCAGTTTATTGGGGGGGAACACTGAAGCTTTCTTT	-	few	TRBJ1-1	TRBV27
CASSYASEQFF	TGTGCCAGCAGTTACGCGAGTGAGCAGTTCTTC	-	-	TRBJ2-1	TRBV6-5
CASSVSGNTEAFF	TGTGCCAGCAGCGTATCAGGGAACACTGAAGCTTTCTTT	-	-	TRBJ1-1	TRBV9
CASSFAGGETQYF	TGCGCCAGCAGCTTCGCCGGGGGTGAGACCCAGTACTTC	-	-	TRBJ2-5	TRBV5-1
CASSISSGYYNEQFF	TGTGCCAGTAGTATCTCTAGCGGGTATTACAATGAGCAGTTCTTC	TRBD2	-	TRBJ2-1	TRBV19
CASSHFPAVSYNEQFF	TGCGCCAGCAGCCATTTCCCTGCAGTTTCCTACAATGAGCAGTTCTTC	-	-	TRBJ2-1	TRBV4-3
CASVGLTSGRTDTQYF	TGTGCCAGCGTTGGATTGACTAGCGGGAGGACAGATACGCAGTATTTT	TRBD2	-	TRBJ2-3	TRBV6-5
CASNGLGRGGFYEQYF	TGTGCCAGCAACGGATTGGGGAGGGGAGGTTTCTACGAGCAGTACTTC	TRBD2	-	TRBJ2-7	TRBV12-3/TRBV12-4
CASSFNLEKDGPGGNEKLFF	TGTGCCAGCAGTTTTAACCTAGAAAAAGACGGACCAGGCGGTAATGAAAAACTGTTTTTT	-	-	TRBJ1-4	TRBV12-3/TRBV12-4
CATSDLWGNEAFF	TGTGCCACCAGTGATTTATGGGGGAATGAAGCTTTCTTT	-	-	TRBJ1-1	TRBV24-1
CAWSRGTDSNQPQHF	TGTGCCTGGAGTCGGGGGACAGATTCCAATCAGCCCCAGCATTTT	TRBD1	-	TRBJ1-5	TRBV30
CASSFLGQDNEQFF	TGTGCCAGCAGTTTTCTCGGACAGGACAATGAGCAGTTCTTC	TRBD1	-	TRBJ2-1	TRBV6-5
CASSLVAGGVGEKLIF	TGTGCCAGCAGCTTAGTCGCCGGGGGAGTTGGTGAAAAACTGATTTTT	-	-	TRBJ1-4	TRBV11-2
CASSPTGGGRWNTEAFF	TGTGCCAGCAGTCCCACGGGAGGGGGTCGCTGGAACACTGAAGCTTTCTTT	-	-	TRBJ1-1	TRBV12-3/TRBV12-4
CASSGGSSKAFF	TGTGCCAGCAGCGGTGGGTCCAGCAAAGCTTTCTTT	-	-	TRBJ1-1	TRBV25-1
CASGGTGSSGANVLTF	TGTGCCTCGGGAGGGACAGGGAGCTCTGGGGCCAACGTCCTGACTTTC	-	-	TRBJ2-6	TRBV7-9
CASSQSRAGQPQHF	TGTGCCAGCAGCCAATCGAGGGCAGGCCAGCCCCAGCATTTT	-	-	TRBJ1-5	TRBV16